This T cell receptor beta chain appears in the sequencing data of a study of blood T cell repertoires in COVID-19. Across the whole study: From the United States, Italy and Spain came samples of acute and convalescent COVID-19. T cells, B-cell-depleted T cells, or PBMCs provided the cDNA or gDNA that served as material.

In the authors' methods: For nucleated cells, counts were estimated from reference gene primer amplification. Profiled with immunoSEQ multiplex PCR; TCRdb holds only in-frame clones, not every one. V, J and clone size are taken as reported in that table, and D and trimming were inferred from the DNA itself. The sample records 200,000 to 250,000 clones, 84% being singletons. While infection was still active, Seattle patients were enrolled and then followed longitudinally. Trimming shortened V by 3 bases and J by 3 bases, and 12 bases separated the two germline ends. Per germline, CDR1 MNHEY and CDR2 SVGEGT. This CDR3 is built from 15 residues. In this sample, this clone turned up once.

The rearrangement links TRBV6-2 or TRBV6-3 to TRBJ2-1; tentative D call: TRBD1 (6 bases). The sequence was obtained from a woman of 80 years or more with COVID-19, enrolled during active disease. The sequencing sample was made of peripheral blood. The CDR3 nucleotides read TGTGCCAGCAGTTATGGGGGCCATCTCTACAATGAGCAGTTCTTC. Translation: CASSYGGHLYNEQFF.